The 18 T cell receptor beta chains below all came from one sample that was sequenced in a study of CD8 T cells in acute hepatitis C reinfection. Time point noted: naive CD8 control sorted from an acute-time-point sample. The table came from immunoSEQ multiplex PCR; TCRdb's copy has only in-frame clones and leaves some out. The data hold about 40,000 clones, with approximately 83% observed a single time. Sequencing was performed on naive CD8+ T cells from PBMCs. The receptors originated from a woman under 30 who spontaneously cleared hepatitis C infection.

This clone occurred once. The chain uses TRBV5-1 and TRBJ2-1, with TRBD2 matching 9 bases. The V and J ends lost 0 bases and 0 bases, in that order; junction bases with no gene match: 7. From germline, CDR1 is SGHRS and CDR2 YFSETQ. The CDR3 runs to 18 residues. The CDR3 sequence: CASSLGLAVSSSYNEQFF. CDR3 nucleotide sequence: TGCGCCAGCAGCTTGGGACTAGCGGTTTCGAGCTCCTACAATGAGCAGTTCTTC.

CDR3 region: CASSPGGSGTDTQYF. Here the CDR3 DNA reads TGTGCCAGCAGCCCCGGGGGGAGCGGCACAGATACGCAGTATTTT. The V gene is TRBV7-3, the J gene TRBJ2-3; TRBD2 matches 7 bases. CDR3 size: 15 residues. V gave up 5 bases and J gave up 1 base; unmatched junction bases: 6. Germline V gene data show CDR1 as SGHTA and CDR2 as FQGTGA.

The chain links TRBV6-1 to TRBJ1-5, with D possibly matching TRBD1 (6 bases). Germline CDR1 is MNHNS and CDR2 is SASEGT. V lost 8 bases, J lost 6 bases, and 14 bases lay in between. CDR3 size: 13 residues. CDR3 sequence: CASVGGGGQPQHF. Written as DNA, the CDR3 is TGTGCCAGCGTCGGGGGCGGGGGTCAGCCCCAGCATTTT.

This rearrangement joins TRBV9 to TRBJ2-3, with D uncertain. CDR1 SGDLS and CDR2 YYNGEE come from the germline V gene. V lost 3 bases, J lost 4 bases, and 3 bases lay in between. The CDR3 has 11 residues. The CDR3 loop reads CASSAADTQYF. The CDR3 DNA reads TGTGCCAGCAGCGCGGCAGATACGCAGTATTTT.

J is TRBJ2-2 and V is TRBV14, with D possibly TRBD1 on 6 matching bases. This CDR3 has 16 residues. Germline loops: CDR1 SGHDN, CDR2 FVKESK. Trimming removed 4 bases from V and 4 bases from J, with 16 bases in between. The CDR3 DNA reads TGTGCCAGCAGCCTGGGTATAACAGGGCTCACCGGGGAGCTGTTTTTT. Translated, it gives CASSLGITGLTGELFF.

The chain has TRBV5-1 and TRBJ1-4; a possible D gene is TRBD1 (5 bases). Germline CDR1 SGHRS, CDR2 YFSETQ. The CDR3 loop spans 16 amino acids. V lost 2 bases, J lost 8 bases, and 19 bases lay in between. In nucleotides, the CDR3 is TGCGCCAGCAGCTTTCTGGGGGTACAGTTTAACGAAAAACTGTTTTTT. Translation: CASSFLGVQFNEKLFF.

This sequence joins TRBV9 and TRBJ2-1, with 8 bases that match TRBD2. V gave up 4 bases and J gave up 2 bases; unmatched junction bases: 5. Germline loops: CDR1 SGDLS, CDR2 YYNGEE. The CDR3 has 15 amino acids. CDR3 loop: CASSTTSGPYNEQFF. CDR3 coding DNA: TGTGCCAGCAGCACTACTAGCGGACCCTACAATGAGCAGTTCTTC. Together with reference TRBV9 and TRBJ2-1, the CDR3 gives the full variable domain: DSGVTQTPKHLITATGQRVTLRCSPRSGDLSVYWYQQSLDQGLQFLIQYYNGEERAKGNILERFSAQQFPDLHSELNLSSLELGDSALYFCASSTTSGPYNEQFFGPGTRLTVL.

This clone appeared once. This rearrangement joins TRBV14 to TRBJ2-1; D gene ambiguous. Trimming removed 4 bases from V and 2 bases from J, with 12 bases in between. The germline V gene encodes CDR1 SGHDN and CDR2 FVKESK. The CDR3 has 15 residues. The CDR3 is CASSPLGPTYNEQFF. As DNA, the CDR3 is TGTGCCAGCAGCCCCCTCGGCCCAACCTACAATGAGCAGTTCTTC.

The chain combines TRBV25-1 with TRBJ2-5, with TRBD2 identical over 11 bases. V shed 3 bases, J shed 5 bases, and the junction held 11 bases outside the gene matches. CDR3 size: 17 residues. CDR1 is MGHDK, CDR2 SYGVNS, per germline. The CDR3 spells CASSDLGLADQLETQYF. As DNA, the CDR3 is TGTGCCAGCAGTGACCTGGGACTAGCGGACCAGCTGGAGACCCAGTACTTC.

J is TRBJ2-7 and V is TRBV9; 8 nucleotides align to TRBD2. The germline CDR1 and CDR2 sequences are SGDLS and YYNGEE. This CDR3 is built from 15 residues. The J segment lost 2 bases and the V segment lost 1 base, leaving 5 bases of the junction unmatched. The CDR3 nucleotides are TGTGCCAGCAGCGTAAATAGCGGGACCCCCTACGAGCAGTACTTC. As protein: CASSVNSGTPYEQYF.

V is TRBV5-6 and J is TRBJ2-1; D gene ambiguous. Germline V gene lookup returns CDR1 SGHDT and CDR2 YYEEEE. Trimming left V 5 bases short and J 4 bases short, with 10 bases between. The CDR3 has 13 residues. The CDR3 spells CASSIAAYNEQFF. CDR3 bases: TGTGCCAGCAGTATCGCAGCGTACAATGAGCAGTTCTTC.

This rearrangement joins TRBV27 to TRBJ1-2, with 8 bases lining up with TRBD1. The trim removed 5 bases at V and 2 bases at J, leaving 7 bases unmatched. This CDR3 spans 15 amino acids. Looked up from germline, CDR1 is MNHEY and CDR2 is SMNVEV (reference sequence). CDR3 amino acids: CASSPTQGANYGYTF. The DNA of the CDR3 is TGTGCCAGCAGTCCGACTCAGGGGGCGAACTATGGCTACACCTTC.

This chain joins TRBV23-1 and TRBJ1-5; D remains unclear. TRBV23-1 is reported as an ORF; its role is uncertain. The V and J ends lost 4 bases and 8 bases respectively, with 15 bases between them. The CDR3 runs to 14 residues. CDR3 DNA sequence: TGCGCCAGCAGTCGGCCCTCTGAGTTGGAGCCCCAGCATTTT. Its translation: CASSRPSELEPQHF.

This sequence joins TRBV7-9 and TRBJ2-4; D not certain. The CDR3 runs 12 residues. The germline gives CDR1 SEHNR, CDR2 FQNEAQ (reference sequence). V lost 3 bases and J lost 12, with 12 bases in between. For the CDR3, the DNA is TGTGCCAGCAGCTTCGAGGCGTTGGGTCAGTACTTC. It is translated as CASSFEALGQYF.

This chain uses TRBV7-2 with TRBJ2-3, with 10 bases fitting TRBD1. The CDR3 consists of 17 residues. The germline CDR1 and CDR2 sequences are SGHTA and FQGNSA. The junction had 7 bases not matched to a gene; V was cut back by 2 bases and J by 2 bases. The CDR3: CASSLHRQGAPTDTQYF. The CDR3 nucleotides are TGTGCCAGCAGCTTACACCGACAGGGGGCGCCCACAGATACGCAGTATTTT.

Only one count was recorded for this clone. This sequence joins TRBV7-2 and TRBJ2-5; TRBD1 aligns across 11 bases. V trimming: 7 bases; J trimming: 5 bases; junction bases outside the gene matches: 15. Germline values: CDR1 SGHTA, CDR2 FQGNSA. CDR3 size: 17 residues. CDR3 sequence (DNA): TGTGCCAGCACCTCCGCCGGACAGGGGGCCTGGCGGGAGACCCAGTACTTC. As protein: CASTSAGQGAWRETQYF.

The J gene is TRBJ2-1, the V gene TRBV7-9; D may be TRBD2 (6 bases). The ends were cut back, 5 bases at V and 10 bases at J, with 24 bases in the middle. CDR3 length equals 16 residues. The germline V gene has CDR1 SEHNR and CDR2 FQNEAQ (reference sequence). CDR3 sequence reads: CASSPIPPGALREQFF. The CDR3 DNA is TGTGCCAGCAGCCCCATTCCTCCGGGAGCCTTGAGAGAGCAGTTCTTC.

V gene TRBV4-2 combines with J gene TRBJ2-3; the match to TRBD2 covers 9 bases. The CDR3 runs to 15 residues. With V trimmed by 5 bases and J by 2 bases, 5 bases remained unmatched. The germline gives CDR1 LGHNA, CDR2 YNFKEQ. DNA for the CDR3: TGTGCCAGCAGCTTTATAGCGGGAGCCACAGATACGCAGTATTTT. Translated, it gives CASSFIAGATDTQYF.